This TCR beta chain is drawn from a study of T-cell reconstitution after alpha-beta-depleted transplantation in children. CDR3 length: 14 amino acids. CDR1 and CDR2 (germline): SGHRS, YFSETQ. With V trimmed by 5 bases and J by 0 bases, 2 bases remained unmatched. Preparation of the TCRbeta library used unique molecular identifiers. MiXCR, applied by TCRdb to the PCR reads, yields one record per CDR3 protein. In the table there are about 22,000 distinct CDR3 sequences, approximately 10% of which are singletons. This clonotype was seen many times. This receptor was obtained from a human donor who donated a stem cell graft to a child with chronic granulomatous disease. This specimen was PBMCs from the stem cell graft donor, taken from the stem cell graft. The chain joins TRBV5-1 to TRBJ2-5, with 9 bases aligning to TRBD2. Written as DNA, the CDR3 is TGCGCCAGCAGTAAGCGGGGGGACCAAGAGACCCAGTACTTC. Protein: CASSKRGDQETQYF. Full variable domain (outside the CDR3, taken from reference TRBV5-1 and TRBJ2-5): KAGVTQTPRYLIKTRGQQVTLSCSPISGHRSVSWYQQTPGQGLQFLFEYFSETQRNKGNFPGRFSGRQFSNSRSEMNVSTLELGDSALYLCASSKRGDQETQYFGPGTRLLVL.